The 20 T cell receptor beta chains below all came from one sample that was sequenced in a study of vaccination effects on CD4 cells after COVID-19. No antigen has been identified for these receptors. Following culture for ten to eleven days, CD4+ T cells were isolated. Libraries were prepared by immunoSEQ multiplex PCR; TCRdb keeps only in-frame clonotypes and omits some of them. The sample holds tens of thousands of clones, roughly 79% seen once. The source material was CD4+ T cells from PBMCs cultured without peptide, sampled before COVID-19 vaccination. All receptors derive from a human donor who received a COVID-19 vaccine.

V and J are TRBV10-3 and TRBJ2-7, with 7 bases fitting TRBD1. The ends lost 4 bases at V and 3 bases at J; junction bases unmatched: 9. The CDR3 is 15 residues long. The V gene's germline CDR1 is ENHRY and CDR2 SYGVKD. CDR3 nucleotides: TGTGCCATCAGTGGGGACAGTGCTATCGTCTACGAGCAGTACTTC. As protein: CAISGDSAIVYEQYF.

J is TRBJ1-1 and V is TRBV18, with D hard to call. The germline CDR1 and CDR2 sequences are KGHSH and LQKENI. Trimming shortened V by 5 bases and J by 1 base, and 17 bases separated the two germline ends. The CDR3 covers 16 residues. CDR3 DNA sequence: TGTGCCAGCTCATCGCGGGAGGGTATTGGGAACACTGAAGCTTTCTTT. It encodes CASSSREGIGNTEAFF.

This chain joins TRBV19 and TRBJ2-3; 10 bases match TRBD2. The CDR3 contains 16 residues. Germline CDR1 reads LNHDA; CDR2 reads SQIVND (reference sequence). Trimming cost V 4 bases and J 6 bases; bases outside gene matches: 10. CDR3 protein: CASSSQPSGGQDTQYF. DNA for the CDR3: TGTGCCAGTAGTAGCCAACCTAGCGGGGGCCAGGATACGCAGTATTTT.

The chain carries TRBV6-5 and TRBJ2-2; 14 nucleotides align to TRBD2. V was clipped by 6 bases and J by 7 bases; unmatched bases: 4. This CDR3 is 15 amino acids long. Germline lookup yields CDR1 MNHEY and CDR2 SVGAGI. The CDR3 DNA sequence: TGTGCCAGCAGGAGACTAGCGGGAGGGATCGGGGAGCTGTTTTTT. Protein sequence: CASRRLAGGIGELFF.

In this sample, this clone turned up a few times. The gene calls are TRBV9 and TRBJ2-7; D remains ambiguous. Germline lookup yields CDR1 SGDLS and CDR2 YYNGEE. V lost 4 bases and J lost 0, with 11 bases in between. The CDR3 totals 14 residues. The DNA for the CDR3 is TGTGCCAGCAGCTCCGACCCTCGCTCCTACGAGCAGTACTTC. This sequence encodes CASSSDPRSYEQYF.

The V and J genes are TRBV5-1 and TRBJ2-7, with D possibly matching TRBD2 (5 bases). The CDR3 extends over 14 amino acids. V lost 4 bases and J lost 2, with 13 bases in between. Germline CDR1 is SGHRS and CDR2 is YFSETQ. The CDR3 coding sequence is TGCGCCAGCAGCCCAGGCTCGAGGGCCTACGAGCAGTACTTC. Translation gives CASSPGSRAYEQYF.

The gene calls are TRBV2 and TRBJ1-2; D gene uncertain. Between the trimmed V and J ends, which lost 2 bases and 7 bases, there was a span of 11 bases. CDR1 and CDR2 (germline): SNHLY, FYNNEI. CDR3 size: 13 residues. Here the CDR3 DNA reads TGTGCCAGCAGTGAATTAGGGTCCGGTGGCTACACCTTC. Amino acid sequence: CASSELGSGGYTF. Looking up the rest from reference TRBV2 and TRBJ1-2 gives the full variable domain: EPEVTQTPSHQVTQMGQEVILRCVPISNHLYFYWYRQILGQKVEFLVSFYNNEISEKSEIFDDQFSVERPDGSNFTLKIRSTKLEDSAMYFCASSELGSGGYTFGSGTRLTVV.

The chain employs TRBV28 and TRBJ1-2; D gene uncertain. The V gene's germline CDR1 is MDHEN and CDR2 SYDVKM. The CDR3 is 13 amino acids. V lost 9 bases to trimming and J lost 10 bases, with 21 bases between them. CDR3 in amino acids: CASRSSLTHFYTF. The CDR3 nucleotides read TGTGCCAGTAGATCCAGCCTAACCCATTTCTACACCTTC.

CDR3 region: CASSDRVNTGELFF. CDR3 in DNA: TGTGCCAGCAGCGACAGGGTAAACACCGGGGAGCTGTTTTTT. This chain connects TRBV6-2 or TRBV6-3 to TRBJ2-2; TRBD1 aligns across 7 bases. J was trimmed by 2 bases and V by 6 bases; bases with no gene match: 3. CDR1 is MNHEY, CDR2 SVGEGT, per germline. This CDR3 is 14 amino acids long.

The chain couples TRBV6-5 to TRBJ1-2; 7 nucleotides match TRBD1. J was trimmed by 4 bases and V by 7 bases; bases with no gene match: 12. Germline CDR1 reads MNHEY; CDR2 reads SVGAGI. This CDR3 is built from 15 residues. The DNA of the CDR3 is TGTGCCAGCACTTCGACAGGGTCCGGGGGCTATGGCTACACCTTC. Its protein is CASTSTGSGGYGYTF.

The rearrangement links TRBV6-5 to TRBJ1-3, with 8 bases lining up with TRBD1. J was trimmed by 11 bases and V by 0 bases; bases with no gene match: 6. The CDR3 runs 14 residues. Germline-derived CDR1 and CDR2 are MNHEY and SVGAGI. The CDR3 coding sequence is TGTGCCAGCAGTTACTCAGGACAGGGAGGGGCCATATATTTT. Amino acid sequence: CASSYSGQGGAIYF.

This clone appeared once. The CDR3 region is CASSLSGGAGTDTQYF. CDR3 DNA: TGTGCCAGCAGCTTATCCGGGGGGGCCGGCACAGATACGCAGTATTTT. The V and J genes are TRBV7-2 and TRBJ2-3; 8 bases map to TRBD2. The CDR3 covers 16 residues. The V and J ends lost 2 bases and 1 base, in that order; junction bases with no gene match: 5. The V gene's germline CDR1 is SGHTA and CDR2 FQGNSA.

This clone was seen a handful of times. The genes are TRBV5-5 and TRBJ1-2; D is ambiguous. From germline, CDR1 is SGHKS and CDR2 YYEKEE (reference sequence). The CDR3 loop spans 13 amino acids. V was trimmed by 0 bases and J by 4 bases, leaving 7 bases between them. The CDR3 protein is CASSLEGLYGYTF. In nucleotides, the CDR3 is TGTGCCAGCAGCTTGGAAGGCCTCTATGGCTACACCTTC.

This rearrangement joins TRBV27 to TRBJ1-1; unclear D gene. Germline CDR1 is MNHEY and CDR2 is SMNVEV (reference sequence). Trimming took off 5 bases at V and 1 base at J, with 17 bases between the two ends. This CDR3 has 16 residues. CDR3 protein: CASSPPGSRGNTEAFF. In nucleotides, the CDR3 is TGTGCCAGCAGTCCCCCAGGCAGTCGGGGGAACACTGAAGCTTTCTTT.

The chain has TRBV2 and TRBJ2-7; no firm D call. CDR3 length: 11 amino acids. V was clipped by 6 bases and J by 0 bases, with 3 bases between them. CDR1 is SNHLY, CDR2 FYNNEI, per germline. DNA of the CDR3: TGTGCCAGCAGAACCTCCTACGAGCAGTACTTC. It specifies CASRTSYEQYF.

This clone was observed a few times. One junction end does not reproduce the germline sequence, and a read error may be involved. The gene calls are TRBV25-1 and TRBJ1-2; D call uncertain. Germline V gives CDR1 MGHDK, CDR2 SYGVNS. The CDR3 runs 12 residues. CDR3 amino acids: CASPNRNKGASF. CDR3 DNA sequence: TGTGCCAGCCCGAACCGAAACAAGGGAGCATCCTTC.

The chain carries TRBV13 and TRBJ2-2; the match to TRBD2 covers 8 bases. Trimming took 1 base from V and 0 from J; bases not matched to a gene: 7. CDR3 size: 18 residues. Germline loops: CDR1 PRHDT, CDR2 FYEKMQ (reference sequence). The DNA of the CDR3 is TGTGCCAGCAGCTTAGTTCTCGGGGGGGCCCCGAACACCGGGGAGCTGTTTTTT. Translated: CASSLVLGGAPNTGELFF.

This clone was seen a few times. The genes are TRBV28 and TRBJ1-2; a weak D match, TRBD1 (5 bases). Germline V gives CDR1 MDHEN, CDR2 SYDVKM. The CDR3 consists of 12 residues. Trimming took off 8 bases at V and 8 bases at J, with 15 bases between the two ends. The CDR3 nucleotides read TGTGCCAGCTCGGGGGACTCAGGGGGCTACACCTTC. Translation: CASSGDSGGYTF.

This sequence joins TRBV5-8 and TRBJ2-2, with 9 positions matching TRBD2. The length of the CDR3 is 16 residues. The V gene's germline CDR1 is SGHTS and CDR2 YDEGEE. The trim removed 6 bases at V and 4 bases at J, leaving 10 bases unmatched. CDR3 nucleotide sequence: TGTGCCAGCACCCCCGGCTTAGCGGGAGCCACCGGGGAGCTGTTTTTT. Translation gives CASTPGLAGATGELFF.

The table lists this clone with a count of one. This chain joins TRBV19 and TRBJ1-3; D is perhaps TRBD1 (6 bases). With 4 bases removed from V and 1 base from J, the gap between germline ends came to 11 bases. The germline gives CDR1 LNHDA, CDR2 SQIVND (reference sequence). The CDR3 runs 15 residues. The CDR3 coding sequence is TGTGCCAGTAGTACAACAGGGCATTCTGGAAACACCATATATTTT. Translating it yields CASSTTGHSGNTIYF.